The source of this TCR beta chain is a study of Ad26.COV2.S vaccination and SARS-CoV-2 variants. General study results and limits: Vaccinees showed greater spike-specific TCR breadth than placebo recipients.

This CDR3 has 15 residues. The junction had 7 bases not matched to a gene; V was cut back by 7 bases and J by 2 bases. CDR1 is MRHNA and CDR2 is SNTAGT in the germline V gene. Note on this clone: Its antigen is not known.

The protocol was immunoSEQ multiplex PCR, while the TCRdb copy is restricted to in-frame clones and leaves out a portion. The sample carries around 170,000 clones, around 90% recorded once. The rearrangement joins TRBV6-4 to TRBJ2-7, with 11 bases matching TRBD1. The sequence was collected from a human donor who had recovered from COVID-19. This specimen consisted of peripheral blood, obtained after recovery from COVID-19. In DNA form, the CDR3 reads TGTGCCAGCACCCCTATGGGACAGGGGGCCTACGAGCAGTACTTC. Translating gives CASTPMGQGAYEQYF.